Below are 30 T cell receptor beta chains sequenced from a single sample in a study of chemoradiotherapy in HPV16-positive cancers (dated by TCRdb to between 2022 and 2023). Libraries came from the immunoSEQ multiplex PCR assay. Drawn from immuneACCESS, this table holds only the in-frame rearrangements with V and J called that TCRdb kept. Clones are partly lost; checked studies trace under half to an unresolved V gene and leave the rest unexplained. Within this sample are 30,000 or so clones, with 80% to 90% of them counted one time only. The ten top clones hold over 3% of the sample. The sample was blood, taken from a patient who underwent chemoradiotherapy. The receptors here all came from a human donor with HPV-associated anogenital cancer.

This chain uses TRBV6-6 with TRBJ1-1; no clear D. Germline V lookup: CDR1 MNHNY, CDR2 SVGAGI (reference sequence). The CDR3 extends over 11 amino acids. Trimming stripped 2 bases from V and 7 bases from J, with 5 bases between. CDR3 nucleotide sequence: TGTGCCAGCAGTTACGAGAATGAAGCTTTCTTT. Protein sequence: CASSYENEAFF.

CDR3 loop: CASSRPGASYGYTF. As DNA, the CDR3 is TGTGCCAGCAGCCGGCCCGGGGCGAGTTATGGCTACACCTTC. The rearrangement joins TRBV7-9 to TRBJ1-2; possible D gene TRBD1, 5 bases. V was clipped by 5 bases and J by 5 bases, with 15 bases between them. The CDR3 extends over 14 amino acids. CDR1 is SEHNR and CDR2 is FQNEAQ in the germline V gene (reference sequence).

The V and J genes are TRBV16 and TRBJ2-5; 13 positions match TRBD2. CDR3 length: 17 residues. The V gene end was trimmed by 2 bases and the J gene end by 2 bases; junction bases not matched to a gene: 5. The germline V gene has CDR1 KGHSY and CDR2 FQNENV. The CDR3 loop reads CASSQRLAGGLQETQYF. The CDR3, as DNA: TGTGCCAGCAGCCAAAGACTAGCGGGGGGTCTTCAAGAGACCCAGTACTTC. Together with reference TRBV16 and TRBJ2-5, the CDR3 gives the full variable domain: GEEVAQTPKHLVRGEGQKAKLYCAPIKGHSYVFWYQQVLKNEFKFLISFQNENVFDETGMPKERFSAKCLPNSPCSLEIQATKLEDSAVYFCASSQRLAGGLQETQYFGPGTRLLVL.

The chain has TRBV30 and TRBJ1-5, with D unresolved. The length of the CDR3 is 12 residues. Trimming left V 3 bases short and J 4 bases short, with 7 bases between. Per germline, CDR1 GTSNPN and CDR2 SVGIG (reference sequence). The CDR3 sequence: CAWSSWNQPQHF. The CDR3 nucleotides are TGTGCCTGGAGCTCCTGGAATCAGCCCCAGCATTTT. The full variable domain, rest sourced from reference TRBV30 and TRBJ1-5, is SQTIHQWPATLVQPVGSPLSLECTVEGTSNPNLYWYRQAAGRGLQLLFYSVGIGQISSEVPQNLSASRPQDRQFILSSKKLLLSDSGFYLCAWSSWNQPQHFGDGTRLSIL.

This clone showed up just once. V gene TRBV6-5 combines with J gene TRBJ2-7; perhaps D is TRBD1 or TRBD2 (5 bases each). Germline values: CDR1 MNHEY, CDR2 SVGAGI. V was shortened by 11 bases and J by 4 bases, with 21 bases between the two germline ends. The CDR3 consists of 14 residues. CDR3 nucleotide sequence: TGTGCCCGACCCCTGGGACGGTTCATTTACGAGCAGTACTTC. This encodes CARPLGRFIYEQYF.

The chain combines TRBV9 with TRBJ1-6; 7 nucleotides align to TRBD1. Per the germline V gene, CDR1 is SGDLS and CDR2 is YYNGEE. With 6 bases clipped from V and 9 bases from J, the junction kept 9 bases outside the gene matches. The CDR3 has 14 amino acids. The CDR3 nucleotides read TGTGCCAGCACCTCCTCCAGGGGGGGTTCACCCCTCCACTTT. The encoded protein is CASTSSRGGSPLHF. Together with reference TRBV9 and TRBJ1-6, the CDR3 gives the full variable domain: DSGVTQTPKHLITATGQRVTLRCSPRSGDLSVYWYQQSLDQGLQFLIQYYNGEERAKGNILERFSAQQFPDLHSELNLSSLELGDSALYFCASTSSRGGSPLHFGNGTRLTVT.

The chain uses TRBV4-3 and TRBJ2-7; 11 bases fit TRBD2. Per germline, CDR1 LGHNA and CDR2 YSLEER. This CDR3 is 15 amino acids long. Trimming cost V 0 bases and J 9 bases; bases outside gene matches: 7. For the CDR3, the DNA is TGCGCCAGCAGCCAAGATGGGCTAGCGGGAGGTTGGCAGTACTTC. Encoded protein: CASSQDGLAGGWQYF.

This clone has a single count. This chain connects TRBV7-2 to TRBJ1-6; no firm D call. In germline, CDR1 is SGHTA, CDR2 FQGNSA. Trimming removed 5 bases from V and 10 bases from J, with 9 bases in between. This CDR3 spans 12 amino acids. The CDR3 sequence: CASSTPQSPLHF. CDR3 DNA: TGTGCCAGCAGCACCCCTCAATCACCCCTCCACTTT.

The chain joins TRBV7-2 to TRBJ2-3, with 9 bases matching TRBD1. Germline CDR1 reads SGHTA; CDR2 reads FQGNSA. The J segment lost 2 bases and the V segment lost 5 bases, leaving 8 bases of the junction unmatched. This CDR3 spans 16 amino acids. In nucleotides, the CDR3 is TGTGCCAGCAGCGACCGGGACAGGGTATTCACAGATACGCAGTATTTT. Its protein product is CASSDRDRVFTDTQYF.

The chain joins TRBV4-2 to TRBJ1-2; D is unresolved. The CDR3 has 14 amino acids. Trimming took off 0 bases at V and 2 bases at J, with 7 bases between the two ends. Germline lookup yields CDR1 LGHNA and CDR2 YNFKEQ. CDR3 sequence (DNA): TGTGCCAGCAGCCAAGATCTTCAGAACTATGGCTACACCTTC. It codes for CASSQDLQNYGYTF.

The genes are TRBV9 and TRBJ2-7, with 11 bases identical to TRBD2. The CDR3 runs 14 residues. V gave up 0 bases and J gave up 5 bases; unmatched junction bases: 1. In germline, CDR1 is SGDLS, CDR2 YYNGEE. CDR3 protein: CASSVVAGGDEQYF. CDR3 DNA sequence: TGTGCCAGCAGCGTAGTAGCGGGAGGGGACGAGCAGTACTTC.

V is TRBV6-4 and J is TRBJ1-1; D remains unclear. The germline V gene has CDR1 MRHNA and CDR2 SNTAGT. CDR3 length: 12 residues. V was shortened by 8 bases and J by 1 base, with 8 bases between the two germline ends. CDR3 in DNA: TGTGCCAGCGGTGGGAGGAACACTGAAGCTTTCTTT. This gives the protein CASGGRNTEAFF.

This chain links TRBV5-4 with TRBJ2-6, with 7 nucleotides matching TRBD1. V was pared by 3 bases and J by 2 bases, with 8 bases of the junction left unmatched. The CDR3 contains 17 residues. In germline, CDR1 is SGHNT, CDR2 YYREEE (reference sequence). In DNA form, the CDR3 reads TGTGCCAGCAGCTGGTGGACAGGCCGTCCTGGGGCCAACGTCCTGACTTTC. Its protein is CASSWWTGRPGANVLTF. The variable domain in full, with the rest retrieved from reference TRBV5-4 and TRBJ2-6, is ETGVTQSPTHLIKTRGQQVTLRCSSQSGHNTVSWYQQALGQGPQFIFQYYREEENGRGNFPPRFSGLQFPNYSSELNVNALELDDSALYLCASSWWTGRPGANVLTFGAGSRLTVL.

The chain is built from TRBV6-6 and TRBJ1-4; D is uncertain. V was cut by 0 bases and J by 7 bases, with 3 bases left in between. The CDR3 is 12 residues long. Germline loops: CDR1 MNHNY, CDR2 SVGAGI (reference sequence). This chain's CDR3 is CASSYSGEKLFF. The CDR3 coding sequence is TGTGCCAGCAGTTACTCCGGTGAAAAACTGTTTTTT.

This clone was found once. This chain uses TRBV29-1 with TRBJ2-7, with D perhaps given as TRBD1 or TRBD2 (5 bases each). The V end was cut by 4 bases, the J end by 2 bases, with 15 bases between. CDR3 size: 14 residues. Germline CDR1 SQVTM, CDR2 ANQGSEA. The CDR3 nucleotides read TGCAGCGTTGGAAGTGGGCCGGGACCCTACGAGCAGTACTTC. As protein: CSVGSGPGPYEQYF.

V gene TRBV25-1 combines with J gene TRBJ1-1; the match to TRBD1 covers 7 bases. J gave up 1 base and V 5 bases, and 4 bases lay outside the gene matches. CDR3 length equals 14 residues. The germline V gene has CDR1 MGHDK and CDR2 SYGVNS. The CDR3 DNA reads TGTGCCAGCAGTAATACAGGGGCGAACACTGAAGCTTTCTTT. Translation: CASSNTGANTEAFF.

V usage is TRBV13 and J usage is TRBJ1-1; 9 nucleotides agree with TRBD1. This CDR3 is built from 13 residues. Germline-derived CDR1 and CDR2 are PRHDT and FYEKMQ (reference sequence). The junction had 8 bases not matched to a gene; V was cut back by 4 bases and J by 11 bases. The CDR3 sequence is CASSSGQGGSAFF. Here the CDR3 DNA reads TGTGCCAGCAGCTCGGGACAGGGAGGGTCGGCTTTCTTT.

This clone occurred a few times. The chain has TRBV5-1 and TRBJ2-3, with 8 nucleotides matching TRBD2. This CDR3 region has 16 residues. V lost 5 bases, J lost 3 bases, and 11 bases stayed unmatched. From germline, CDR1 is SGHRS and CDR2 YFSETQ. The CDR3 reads CASRPLGRGGTDTQYF. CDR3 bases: TGCGCCAGCAGACCCCTCGGGAGGGGAGGAACAGATACGCAGTATTTT.

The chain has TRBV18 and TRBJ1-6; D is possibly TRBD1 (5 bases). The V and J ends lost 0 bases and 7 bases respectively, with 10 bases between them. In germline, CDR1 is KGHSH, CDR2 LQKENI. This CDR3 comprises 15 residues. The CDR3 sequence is CASSPPGVDNSPLHF. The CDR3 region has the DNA TGTGCCAGCTCACCACCGGGGGTGGACAATTCACCCCTCCACTTT.

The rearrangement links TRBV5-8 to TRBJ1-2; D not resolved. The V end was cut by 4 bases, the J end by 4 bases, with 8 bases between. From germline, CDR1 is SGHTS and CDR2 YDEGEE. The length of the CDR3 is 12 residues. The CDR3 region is CASSRLSYGYTF. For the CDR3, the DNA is TGTGCCAGCAGCCGTTTATCCTATGGCTACACCTTC.

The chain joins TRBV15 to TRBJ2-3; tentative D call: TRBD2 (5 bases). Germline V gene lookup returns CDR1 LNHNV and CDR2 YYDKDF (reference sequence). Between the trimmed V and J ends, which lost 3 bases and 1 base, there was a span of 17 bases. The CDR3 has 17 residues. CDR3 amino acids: CATSSGENTWGTDTQYF. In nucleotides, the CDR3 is TGTGCCACCAGCAGTGGGGAGAACACTTGGGGCACAGATACGCAGTATTTT.

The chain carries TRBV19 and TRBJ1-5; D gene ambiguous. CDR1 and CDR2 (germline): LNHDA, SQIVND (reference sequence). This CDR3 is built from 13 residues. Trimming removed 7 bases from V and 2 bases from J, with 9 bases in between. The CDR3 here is CASNTARNQPQHF. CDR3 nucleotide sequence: TGTGCCAGTAATACTGCCCGCAATCAGCCCCAGCATTTT.

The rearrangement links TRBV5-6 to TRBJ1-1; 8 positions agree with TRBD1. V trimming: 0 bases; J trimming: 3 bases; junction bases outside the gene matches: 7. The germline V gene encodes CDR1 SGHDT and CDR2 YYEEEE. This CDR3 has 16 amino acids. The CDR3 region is CASSLGRGRGDTEAFF. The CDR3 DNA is TGTGCCAGCAGCTTGGGCAGGGGGCGCGGTGACACTGAAGCTTTCTTT. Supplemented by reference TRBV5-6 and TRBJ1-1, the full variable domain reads DAGVTQSPTHLIKTRGQQVTLRCSPKSGHDTVSWYQQALGQGPQFIFQYYEEEERQRGNFPDRFSGHQFPNYSSELNVNALLLGDSALYLCASSLGRGRGDTEAFFGQGTRLTVV.

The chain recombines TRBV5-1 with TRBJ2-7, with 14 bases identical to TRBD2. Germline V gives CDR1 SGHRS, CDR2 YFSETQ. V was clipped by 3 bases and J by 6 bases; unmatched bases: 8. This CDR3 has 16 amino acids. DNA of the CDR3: TGCGCCAGCAGCTCCCCGGGACTAGCGGGGGAGGGCGAGCAGTACTTC. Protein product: CASSSPGLAGEGEQYF.

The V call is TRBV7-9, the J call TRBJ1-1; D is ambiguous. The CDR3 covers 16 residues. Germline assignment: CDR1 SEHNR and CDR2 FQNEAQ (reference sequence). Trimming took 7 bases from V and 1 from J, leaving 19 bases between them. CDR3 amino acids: CASTLAVGRKNTEAFF. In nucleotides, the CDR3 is TGTGCCAGCACCCTCGCGGTGGGCCGGAAGAACACTGAAGCTTTCTTT.

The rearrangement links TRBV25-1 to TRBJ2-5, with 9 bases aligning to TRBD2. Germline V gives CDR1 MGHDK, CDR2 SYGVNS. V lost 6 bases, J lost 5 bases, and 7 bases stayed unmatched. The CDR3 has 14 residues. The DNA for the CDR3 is TGTGCCAGCAGCCTTAGCGGGAGCATCGAGACCCAGTACTTC. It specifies CASSLSGSIETQYF.

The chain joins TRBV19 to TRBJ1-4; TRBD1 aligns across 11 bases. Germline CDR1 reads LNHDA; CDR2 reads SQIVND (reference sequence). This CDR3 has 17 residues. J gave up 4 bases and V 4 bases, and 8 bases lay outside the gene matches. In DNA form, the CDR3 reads TGTGCCAGTAGTACACCGGGACAGGGGGAGTATAATGAAAAACTGTTTTTT. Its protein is CASSTPGQGEYNEKLFF.

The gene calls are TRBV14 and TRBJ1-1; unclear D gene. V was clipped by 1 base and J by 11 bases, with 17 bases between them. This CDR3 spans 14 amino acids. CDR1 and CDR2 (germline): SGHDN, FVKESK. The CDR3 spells CASSQVTGWVGAFF. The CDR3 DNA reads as TGTGCCAGCAGCCAAGTAACGGGGTGGGTTGGTGCTTTCTTT.

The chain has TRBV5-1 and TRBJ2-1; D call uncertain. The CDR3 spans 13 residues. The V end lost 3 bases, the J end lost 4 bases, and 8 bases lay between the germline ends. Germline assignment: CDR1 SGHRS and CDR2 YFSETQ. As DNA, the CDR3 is TGCGCCAGCAGCTGGACCTTTTACAATGAGCAGTTCTTC. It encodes CASSWTFYNEQFF.

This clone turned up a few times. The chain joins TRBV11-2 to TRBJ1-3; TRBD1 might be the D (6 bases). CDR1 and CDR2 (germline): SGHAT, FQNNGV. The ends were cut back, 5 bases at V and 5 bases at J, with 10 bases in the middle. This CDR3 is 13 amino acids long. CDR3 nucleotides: TGTGCCAGCAGCCCGACAGGAAGAAACACCATATATTTT. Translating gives CASSPTGRNTIYF.